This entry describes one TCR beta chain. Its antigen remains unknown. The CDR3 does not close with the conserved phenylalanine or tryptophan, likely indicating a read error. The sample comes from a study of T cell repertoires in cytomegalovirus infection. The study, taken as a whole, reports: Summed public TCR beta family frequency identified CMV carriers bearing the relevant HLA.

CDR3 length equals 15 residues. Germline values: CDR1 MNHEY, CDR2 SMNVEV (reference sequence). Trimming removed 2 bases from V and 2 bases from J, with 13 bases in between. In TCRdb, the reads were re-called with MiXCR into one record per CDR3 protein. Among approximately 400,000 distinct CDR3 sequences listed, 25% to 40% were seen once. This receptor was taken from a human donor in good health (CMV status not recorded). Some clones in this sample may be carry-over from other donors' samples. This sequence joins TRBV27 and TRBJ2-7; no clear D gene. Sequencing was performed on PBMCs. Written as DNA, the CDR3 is TGTGCCAGCAGTTTAATCGGCCAGCCCACCTACGAGCAGTACTCC. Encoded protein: CASSLIGQPTYEQYS.